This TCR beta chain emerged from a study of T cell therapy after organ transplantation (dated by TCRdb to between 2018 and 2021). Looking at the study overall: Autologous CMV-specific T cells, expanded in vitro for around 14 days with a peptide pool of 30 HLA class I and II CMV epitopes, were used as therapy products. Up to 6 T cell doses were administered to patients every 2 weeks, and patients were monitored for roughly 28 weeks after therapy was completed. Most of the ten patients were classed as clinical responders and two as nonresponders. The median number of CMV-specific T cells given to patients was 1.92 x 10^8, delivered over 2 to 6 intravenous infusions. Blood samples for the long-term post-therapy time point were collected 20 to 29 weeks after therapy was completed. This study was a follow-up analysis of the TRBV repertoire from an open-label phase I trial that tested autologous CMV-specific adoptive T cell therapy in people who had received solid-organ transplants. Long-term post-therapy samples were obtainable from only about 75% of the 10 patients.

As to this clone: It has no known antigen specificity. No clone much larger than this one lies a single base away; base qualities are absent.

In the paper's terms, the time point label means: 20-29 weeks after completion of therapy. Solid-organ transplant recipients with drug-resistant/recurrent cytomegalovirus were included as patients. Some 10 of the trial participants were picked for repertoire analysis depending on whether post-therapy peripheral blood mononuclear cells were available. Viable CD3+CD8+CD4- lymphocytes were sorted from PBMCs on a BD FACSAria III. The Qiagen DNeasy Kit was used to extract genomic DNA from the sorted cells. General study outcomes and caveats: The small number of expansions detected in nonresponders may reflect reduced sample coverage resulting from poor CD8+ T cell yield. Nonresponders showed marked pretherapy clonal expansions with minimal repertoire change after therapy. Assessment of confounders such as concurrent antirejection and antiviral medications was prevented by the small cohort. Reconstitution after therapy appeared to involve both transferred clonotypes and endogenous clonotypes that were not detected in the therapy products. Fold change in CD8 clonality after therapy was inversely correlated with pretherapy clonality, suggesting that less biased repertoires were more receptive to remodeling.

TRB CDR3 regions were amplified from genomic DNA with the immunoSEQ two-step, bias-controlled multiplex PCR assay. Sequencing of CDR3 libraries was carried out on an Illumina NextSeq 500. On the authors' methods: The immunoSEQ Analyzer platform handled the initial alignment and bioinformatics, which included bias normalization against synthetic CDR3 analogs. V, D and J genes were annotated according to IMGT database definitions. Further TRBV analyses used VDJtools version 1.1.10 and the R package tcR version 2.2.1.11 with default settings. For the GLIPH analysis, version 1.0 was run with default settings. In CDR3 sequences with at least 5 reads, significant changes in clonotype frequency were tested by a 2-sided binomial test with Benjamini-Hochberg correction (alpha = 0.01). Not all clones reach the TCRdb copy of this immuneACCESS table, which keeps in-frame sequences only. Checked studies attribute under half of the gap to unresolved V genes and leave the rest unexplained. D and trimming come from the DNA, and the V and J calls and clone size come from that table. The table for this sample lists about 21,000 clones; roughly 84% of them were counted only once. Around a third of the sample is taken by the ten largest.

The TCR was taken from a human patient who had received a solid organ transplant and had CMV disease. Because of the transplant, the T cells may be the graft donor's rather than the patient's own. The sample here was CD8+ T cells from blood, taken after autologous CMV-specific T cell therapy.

The DNA sequence follows: TGTGCCAGCAGTTTAAGGGAAGGAGTGGACTCTGAAGCTTTCTTT. Its protein product is CASSLREGVDSEAFF. The rearrangement joined TRBV28 to TRBJ1-1; the D gene assignment is ambiguous. In the germline V gene, CDR1 corresponds to MDHEN and CDR2 to SYDVKM. Including the terminal cysteine and phenylalanine, the CDR3 comprises 15 residues. Just the 45-base CDR3 DNA is kept, in frame starting at base 1. Relative to germline, V is 2 bases shorter and J is 6 bases shorter, with 16 bases between their ends.